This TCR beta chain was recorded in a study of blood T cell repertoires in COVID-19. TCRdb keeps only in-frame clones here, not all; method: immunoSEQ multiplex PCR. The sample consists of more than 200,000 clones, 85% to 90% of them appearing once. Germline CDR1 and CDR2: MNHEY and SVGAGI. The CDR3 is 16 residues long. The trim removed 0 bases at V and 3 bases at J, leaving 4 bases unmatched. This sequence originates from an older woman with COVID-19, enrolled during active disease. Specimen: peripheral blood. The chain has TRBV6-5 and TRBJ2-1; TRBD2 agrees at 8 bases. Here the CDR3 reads CASSYSYLAGYNEQFF. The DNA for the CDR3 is TGTGCCAGCAGTTACTCGTACCTAGCGGGCTACAATGAGCAGTTCTTC.